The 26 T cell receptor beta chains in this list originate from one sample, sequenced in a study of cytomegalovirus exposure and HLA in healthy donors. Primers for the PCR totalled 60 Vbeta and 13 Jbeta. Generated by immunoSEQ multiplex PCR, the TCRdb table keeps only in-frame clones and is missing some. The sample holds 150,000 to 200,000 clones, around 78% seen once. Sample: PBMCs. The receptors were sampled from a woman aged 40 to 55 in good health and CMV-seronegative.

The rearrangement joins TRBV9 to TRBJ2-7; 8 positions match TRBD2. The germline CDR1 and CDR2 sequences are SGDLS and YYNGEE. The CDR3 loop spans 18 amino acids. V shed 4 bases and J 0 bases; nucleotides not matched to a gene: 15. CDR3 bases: TGTGCCAGCAGCCCACCTCACGGACGGAGCGGGAGCTCCTACGAGCAGTACTTC. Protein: CASSPPHGRSGSSYEQYF.

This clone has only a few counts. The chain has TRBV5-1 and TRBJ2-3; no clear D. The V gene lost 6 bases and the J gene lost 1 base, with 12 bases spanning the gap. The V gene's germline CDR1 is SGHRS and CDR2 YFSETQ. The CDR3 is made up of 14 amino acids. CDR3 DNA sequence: TGCGCCAGCAAGGAAGGTCAGGGCACAGATACGCAGTATTTT. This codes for CASKEGQGTDTQYF.

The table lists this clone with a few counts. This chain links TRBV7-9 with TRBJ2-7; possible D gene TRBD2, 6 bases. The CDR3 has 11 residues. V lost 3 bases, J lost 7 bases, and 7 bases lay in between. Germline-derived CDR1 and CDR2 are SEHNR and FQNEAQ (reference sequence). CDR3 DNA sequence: TGTGCCAGCAGCTTCCGGGAGGAGCAGTACTTC. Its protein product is CASSFREEQYF.

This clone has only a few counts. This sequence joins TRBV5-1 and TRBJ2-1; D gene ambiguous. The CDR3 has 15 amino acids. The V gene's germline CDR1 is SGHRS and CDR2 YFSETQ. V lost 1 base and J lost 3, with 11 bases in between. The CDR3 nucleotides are TGCGCCAGCAGCTTGTCATCAGTCCTCTACAATGAGCAGTTCTTC. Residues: CASSLSSVLYNEQFF.

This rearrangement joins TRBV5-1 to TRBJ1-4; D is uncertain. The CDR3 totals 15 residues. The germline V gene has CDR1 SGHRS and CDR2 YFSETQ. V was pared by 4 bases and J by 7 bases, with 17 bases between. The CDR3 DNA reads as TGCGCCAGCAGCCTGGAGGCGGGATTGAGTGAAAAACTGTTTTTT. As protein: CASSLEAGLSEKLFF. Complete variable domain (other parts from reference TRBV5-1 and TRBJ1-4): KAGVTQTPRYLIKTRGQQVTLSCSPISGHRSVSWYQQTPGQGLQFLFEYFSETQRNKGNFPGRFSGRQFSNSRSEMNVSTLELGDSALYLCASSLEAGLSEKLFFGSGTQLSVL.

For the CDR3, the DNA is TGTGCCAGCAAAAAGGGGAAGCCCCAGCATTTT. It yields the protein CASKKGKPQHF. The chain joins TRBV6-4 to TRBJ1-5; D possibly corresponds to TRBD1 (5 bases). The germline gives CDR1 MRHNA, CDR2 SNTAGT. There are 11 residues in the CDR3. Trimming cost V 7 bases and J 8 bases, with 9 bases left between them.

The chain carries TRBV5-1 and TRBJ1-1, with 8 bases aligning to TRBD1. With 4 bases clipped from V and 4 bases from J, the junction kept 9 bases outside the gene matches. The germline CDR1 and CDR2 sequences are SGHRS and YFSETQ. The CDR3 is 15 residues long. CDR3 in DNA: TGCGCCAGCAGCGACAGGGGCTCCATGAGCACTGAAGCTTTCTTT. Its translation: CASSDRGSMSTEAFF. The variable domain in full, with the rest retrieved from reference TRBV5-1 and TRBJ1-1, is KAGVTQTPRYLIKTRGQQVTLSCSPISGHRSVSWYQQTPGQGLQFLFEYFSETQRNKGNFPGRFSGRQFSNSRSEMNVSTLELGDSALYLCASSDRGSMSTEAFFGQGTRLTVV.

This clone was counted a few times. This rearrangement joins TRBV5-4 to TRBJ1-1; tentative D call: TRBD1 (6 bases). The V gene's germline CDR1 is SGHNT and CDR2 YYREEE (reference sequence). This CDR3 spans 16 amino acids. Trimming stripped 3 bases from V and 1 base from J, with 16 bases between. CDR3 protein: CASSSGGGGANTEAFF. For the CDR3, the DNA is TGTGCCAGCAGCTCCGGCGGGGGGGGCGCGAACACTGAAGCTTTCTTT.

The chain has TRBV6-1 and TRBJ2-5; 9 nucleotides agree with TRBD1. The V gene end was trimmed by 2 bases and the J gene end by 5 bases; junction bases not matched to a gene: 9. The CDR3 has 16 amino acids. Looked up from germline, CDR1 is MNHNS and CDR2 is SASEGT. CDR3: CASSEPGQGNGETQYF. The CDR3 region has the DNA TGTGCCAGCAGTGAACCGGGACAGGGAAATGGGGAGACCCAGTACTTC.

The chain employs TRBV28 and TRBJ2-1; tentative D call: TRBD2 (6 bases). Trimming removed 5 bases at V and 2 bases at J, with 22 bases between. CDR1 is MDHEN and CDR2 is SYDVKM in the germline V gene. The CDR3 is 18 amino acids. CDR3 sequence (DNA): TGTGCCAGCAGTCCTGTGGGGGGTAGCCCGGGGCCCTACAATGAGCAGTTCTTC. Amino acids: CASSPVGGSPGPYNEQFF.

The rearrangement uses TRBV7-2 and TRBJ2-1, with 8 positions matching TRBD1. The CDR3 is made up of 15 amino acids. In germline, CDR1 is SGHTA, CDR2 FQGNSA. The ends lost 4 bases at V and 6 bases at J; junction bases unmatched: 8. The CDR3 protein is CASSSARTGPNEQFF. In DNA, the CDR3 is TGTGCCAGCAGCTCTGCCCGGACAGGGCCCAATGAGCAGTTCTTC.

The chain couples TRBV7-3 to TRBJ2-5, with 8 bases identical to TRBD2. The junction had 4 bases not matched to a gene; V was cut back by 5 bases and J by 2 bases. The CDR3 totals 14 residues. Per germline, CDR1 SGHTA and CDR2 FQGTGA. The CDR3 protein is CASSPGGGQETQYF. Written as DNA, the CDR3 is TGTGCCAGCAGCCCCGGGGGGGGACAAGAGACCCAGTACTTC.

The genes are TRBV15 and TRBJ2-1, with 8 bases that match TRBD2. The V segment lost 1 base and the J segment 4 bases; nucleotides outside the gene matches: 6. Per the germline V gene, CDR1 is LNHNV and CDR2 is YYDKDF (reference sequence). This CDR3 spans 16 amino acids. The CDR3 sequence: CATSRGREGTYNEQFF. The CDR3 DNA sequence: TGTGCCACCAGCAGAGGTCGGGAGGGTACGTACAATGAGCAGTTCTTC.

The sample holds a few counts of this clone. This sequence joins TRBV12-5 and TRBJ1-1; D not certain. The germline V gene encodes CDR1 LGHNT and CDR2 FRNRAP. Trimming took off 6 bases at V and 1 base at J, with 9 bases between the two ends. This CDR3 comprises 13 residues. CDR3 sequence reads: CASGLGGNTEAFF. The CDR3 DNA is TGTGCTAGTGGCCTCGGAGGGAACACTGAAGCTTTCTTT.

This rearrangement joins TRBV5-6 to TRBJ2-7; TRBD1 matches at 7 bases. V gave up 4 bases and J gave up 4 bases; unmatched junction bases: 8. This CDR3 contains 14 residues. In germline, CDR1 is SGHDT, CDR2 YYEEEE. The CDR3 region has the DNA TGTGCCAGCAGCCCGACAGGGTCCTCTTACGAGCAGTACTTC. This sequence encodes CASSPTGSSYEQYF. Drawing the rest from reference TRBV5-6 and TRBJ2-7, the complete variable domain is DAGVTQSPTHLIKTRGQQVTLRCSPKSGHDTVSWYQQALGQGPQFIFQYYEEEERQRGNFPDRFSGHQFPNYSSELNVNALLLGDSALYLCASSPTGSSYEQYFGPGTRLTVT.

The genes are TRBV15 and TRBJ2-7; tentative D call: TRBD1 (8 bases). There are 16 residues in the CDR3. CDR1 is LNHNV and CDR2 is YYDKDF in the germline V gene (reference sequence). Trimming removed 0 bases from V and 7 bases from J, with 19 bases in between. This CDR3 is CATSREGGKQGEEQYF. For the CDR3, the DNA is TGTGCCACCAGCAGAGAGGGGGGGAAACAGGGGGAGGAGCAGTACTTC.

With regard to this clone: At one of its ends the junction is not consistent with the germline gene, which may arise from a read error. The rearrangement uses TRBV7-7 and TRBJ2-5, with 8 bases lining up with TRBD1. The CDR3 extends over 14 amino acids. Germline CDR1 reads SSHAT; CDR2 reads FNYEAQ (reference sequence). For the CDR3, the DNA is TGTGCTAGCAGCCCGACAGGGGTCCAAGAGACCCAGTACTTC. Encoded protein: CASSPTGVQETQYF.

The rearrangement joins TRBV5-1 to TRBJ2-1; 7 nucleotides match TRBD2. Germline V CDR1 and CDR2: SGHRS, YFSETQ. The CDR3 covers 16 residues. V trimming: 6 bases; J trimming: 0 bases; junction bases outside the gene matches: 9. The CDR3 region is CASTKDGGSSYNEQFF. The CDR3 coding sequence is TGCGCCAGCACTAAGGACGGGGGGAGCTCCTACAATGAGCAGTTCTTC.

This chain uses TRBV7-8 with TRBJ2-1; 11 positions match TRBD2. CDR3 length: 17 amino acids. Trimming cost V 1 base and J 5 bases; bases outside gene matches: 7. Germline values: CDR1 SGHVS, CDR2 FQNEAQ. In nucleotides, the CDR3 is TGTGCCAGCAGCTTAGAACCCGGGACTAGCGGAAACAATGAGCAGTTCTTC. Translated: CASSLEPGTSGNNEQFF.

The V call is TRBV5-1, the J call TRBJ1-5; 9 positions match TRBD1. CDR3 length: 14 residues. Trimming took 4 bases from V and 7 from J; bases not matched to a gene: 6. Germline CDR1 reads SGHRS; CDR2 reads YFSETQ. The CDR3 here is CASSRTGEGQPQHF. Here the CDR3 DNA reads TGCGCCAGCAGCCGGACAGGGGAAGGCCAGCCCCAGCATTTT. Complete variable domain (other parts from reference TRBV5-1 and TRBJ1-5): KAGVTQTPRYLIKTRGQQVTLSCSPISGHRSVSWYQQTPGQGLQFLFEYFSETQRNKGNFPGRFSGRQFSNSRSEMNVSTLELGDSALYLCASSRTGEGQPQHFGDGTRLSIL.

The DNA for the CDR3 is TGTGCCACCAGCAGAGATGGAAGGCAGCAGGGGCCAGATACGCAGTATTTT. This gives the protein CATSRDGRQQGPDTQYF. The chain combines TRBV15 with TRBJ2-3, with a weak D call TRBD1 (6 bases). Germline V gene data show CDR1 as LNHNV and CDR2 as YYDKDF (reference sequence). The CDR3 consists of 17 residues. V lost 0 bases and J 4 bases, leaving 17 bases between the germline ends.

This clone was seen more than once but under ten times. CDR3 loop: CASSQPDLPRGGAFF. CDR3 sequence (DNA): TGTGCCAGCAGCCAGCCGGACTTACCGAGAGGTGGAGCTTTCTTT. J is TRBJ1-1 and V is TRBV28, with D unresolved. CDR3 length: 15 residues. Trimming pared 6 bases from V and 10 bases from J, leaving 24 bases between. Germline lookup yields CDR1 MDHEN and CDR2 SYDVKM.

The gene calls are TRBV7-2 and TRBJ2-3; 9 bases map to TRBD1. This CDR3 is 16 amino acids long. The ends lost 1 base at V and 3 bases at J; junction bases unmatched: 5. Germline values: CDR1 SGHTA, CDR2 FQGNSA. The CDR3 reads CASSLGDRASTDTQYF. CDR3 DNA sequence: TGTGCCAGCAGCTTAGGGGACAGGGCGTCAACAGATACGCAGTATTTT.

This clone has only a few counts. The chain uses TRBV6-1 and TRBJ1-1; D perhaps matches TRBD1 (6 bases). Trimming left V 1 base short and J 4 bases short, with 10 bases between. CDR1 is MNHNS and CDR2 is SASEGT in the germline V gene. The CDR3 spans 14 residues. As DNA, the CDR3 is TGTGCCAGCAGTGAAGTCCAGGGGCGCACTGAAGCTTTCTTT. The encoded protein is CASSEVQGRTEAFF.

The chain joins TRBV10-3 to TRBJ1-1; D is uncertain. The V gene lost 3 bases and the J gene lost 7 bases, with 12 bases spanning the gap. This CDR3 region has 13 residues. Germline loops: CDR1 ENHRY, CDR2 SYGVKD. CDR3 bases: TGTGCCATCAGTGACGCCCAGAATTTTGAAGCTTTCTTT. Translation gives CAISDAQNFEAFF.

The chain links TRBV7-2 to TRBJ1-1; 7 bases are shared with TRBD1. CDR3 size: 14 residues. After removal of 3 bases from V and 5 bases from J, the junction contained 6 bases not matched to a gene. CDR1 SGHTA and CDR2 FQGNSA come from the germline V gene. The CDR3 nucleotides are TGTGCCAGCAGCTTGTCCGACAGGGCGACTGAAGCTTTCTTT. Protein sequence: CASSLSDRATEAFF.